This T cell receptor beta chain was identified during a study of cytomegalovirus exposure and HLA in healthy donors. Trimming removed 3 bases from V and 1 base from J; junction bases left unmatched: 18. The CDR3 is 20 amino acids. Germline V gene sequence: CDR1 SGHRS, CDR2 YFSETQ. Comment on this clone: No antigen is known for it.

PCR amplification relied on 60 Vbeta primers (plus 13 Jbeta primers). Using immunoSEQ multiplex PCR, the repertoire was profiled, and TCRdb retains in-frame clones only, with some absent. The table records more than 150,000 clones, 82% of them present only once. Findings and caveats of the study: Most sequenced TCRs were rare (though some public TCRs occurred in many donors).

The clonotype originates from a man aged 35-49 years in good health and CMV-seronegative. The source material was PBMCs. The chain is built from TRBV5-1 and TRBJ2-2; 7 bases line up with TRBD2. CDR3 residues: CASSSAGRPVIAGNTGELFF. The CDR3 coding sequence is TGCGCCAGCAGCTCTGCAGGGAGGCCGGTGATAGCGGGGAACACCGGGGAGCTGTTTTTT.